Below, 21 T cell receptor beta chains from the same sample are listed, as sequenced in a study of CD8+CD57+ T cells in acquired aplastic anemia. Profiling that covered TCR beta VDJ and CDR3 relied on genomic DNA as its template. TCRdb used MiXCR to reprocess the reads, holding one entry per CDR3 protein. The table records 150,000 to 200,000 distinct CDR3 sequences, around half of them present only once. Those patients picked for sequencing had displayed CD8+CD57+ cell expansion on flow cytometry. The sample comprised sorted CD4+, CD8+, or CD8+CD57+ T cells (not recorded which) from PBMCs. Every receptor here comes from a human donor with aplastic anemia.

The chain recombines TRBV24-1 with TRBJ2-3; D remains ambiguous. Germline lookup yields CDR1 KGHDR and CDR2 SFDVKD. The CDR3 length is 13 residues. The V gene lost 3 bases and the J gene lost 4 bases, with 7 bases spanning the gap. CDR3 in amino acids: CATSDVRPDTQYF. In DNA form, the CDR3 reads TGTGCCACCAGTGATGTACGACCAGATACGCAGTATTTT.

The chain links TRBV18 to TRBJ2-5; 11 bases are a match to TRBD2. Losses at the gene ends were 2 bases for V and 0 bases for J; bases not matched to a gene: 11. The germline V gene encodes CDR1 KGHSH and CDR2 LQKENI. The CDR3 is 19 amino acids. In DNA form, the CDR3 reads TGTGCCAGCTCACCAGGAACTAGCGGGGGAAAATTGTACCAAGAGACCCAGTACTTC. Translation: CASSPGTSGGKLYQETQYF.

The rearrangement joins TRBV7-2 to TRBJ2-7, with unresolved D. The CDR3 runs 13 residues. Germline V lookup: CDR1 SGHTA, CDR2 FQGNSA. V gave up 1 base and J gave up 6 bases, with 10 bases separating them. CDR3 coding DNA: TGTGCCAGCAGCTTAGTTAGGGCGCGCGAGCAGTACTTC. Translating gives CASSLVRAREQYF. The complete variable domain, with remaining parts taken from reference TRBV7-2 and TRBJ2-7, reads GAGVSQSPSNKVTEKGKDVELRCDPISGHTALYWYRQSLGQGLEFLIYFQGNSAPDKSGLPSDRFSAERTGGSVSTLTIQRTQQEDSAVYLCASSLVRAREQYFGPGTRLTVT.

The V call is TRBV29-1, the J call TRBJ1-2; D is possibly TRBD1 (5 bases). The V gene lost 4 bases and the J gene lost 1 base, with 13 bases spanning the gap. The CDR3 runs to 14 residues. The germline V gene has CDR1 SQVTM and CDR2 ANQGSEA. CDR3 region: CSVGPNRNNYGYTF. The CDR3 coding sequence is TGCAGCGTTGGACCTAACAGGAATAACTATGGCTACACCTTC.

In this sample, this clonotype turned up many times. This rearrangement joins TRBV6-1 to TRBJ1-5; D gene ambiguous. This CDR3 has 13 residues. Germline CDR1 and CDR2: MNHNS and SASEGT. V was trimmed by 3 bases and J by 4 bases, leaving 7 bases between them. As DNA, the CDR3 is TGTGCCAGCAGTGAGGTAGAAAATCAGCCCCAGCATTTT. It specifies CASSEVENQPQHF.

The V call is TRBV20-1, the J call TRBJ1-5; possible D gene TRBD1, 6 bases. Germline assignment: CDR1 DFQATT and CDR2 SNEGSKA (reference sequence). The CDR3 runs 13 residues. The V gene lost 3 bases and the J gene lost 14 bases, with 20 bases spanning the gap. CDR3 sequence: CSASPGAGSPEHF. The CDR3 DNA sequence: TGCAGTGCTAGCCCAGGGGCAGGGTCGCCTGAGCATTTT.

The J gene is TRBJ2-1, the V gene TRBV10-3; D is possibly TRBD2 (6 bases). Germline V CDR1 and CDR2: ENHRY, SYGVKD. V was pared by 5 bases and J by 4 bases, with 9 bases between. This CDR3 spans 13 amino acids. The CDR3 DNA reads TGTGCCATCAGTTCTAGCGAATACAATGAGCAGTTCTTC. Translated: CAISSSEYNEQFF.

This clonotype turned up a few times. This chain links TRBV6-1 with TRBJ1-6; D not certain. Germline V gene lookup returns CDR1 MNHNS and CDR2 SASEGT. The V gene lost 6 bases and the J gene lost 7 bases, with 13 bases spanning the gap. This CDR3 comprises 14 residues. The CDR3 DNA reads as TGTGCCAGCAGAACGACGGGAAGGAATTCACCCCTCCACTTT. Its translation: CASRTTGRNSPLHF.

V usage is TRBV5-6 and J usage is TRBJ1-1; possible D gene TRBD1, 6 bases. Germline loops: CDR1 SGHDT, CDR2 YYEEEE. This CDR3 is 16 amino acids long. The V gene lost 0 bases and the J gene lost 0 bases, with 12 bases spanning the gap. The CDR3 region is CASSLVGARMNTEAFF. The CDR3 nucleotides read TGTGCCAGCAGCTTGGTGGGGGCCCGAATGAACACTGAAGCTTTCTTT.

V gene TRBV9 combines with J gene TRBJ2-3; TRBD2 aligns across 12 bases. The CDR3 loop spans 15 amino acids. Germline V CDR1 and CDR2: SGDLS, YYNGEE. After removal of 2 bases from V and 13 bases from J, the junction contained 11 bases not matched to a gene. For the CDR3, the DNA is TGTGCCAGCAGCGTCCGTTCTAGCGGGGGGGCCCGAAAGTATTTT. This translates into CASSVRSSGGARKYF.

The chain employs TRBV19 and TRBJ2-3, with D tentatively TRBD1 (6 bases). This CDR3 is 13 amino acids long. V lost 6 bases and J 4 bases, leaving 11 bases between the germline ends. Germline CDR1 and CDR2: LNHDA and SQIVND (reference sequence). CDR3 sequence (DNA): TGTGCCAGTAGCCCAGGGGTCGCAGATACGCAGTATTTT. Its translation: CASSPGVADTQYF. Drawing the rest from reference TRBV19 and TRBJ2-3, the complete variable domain is DGGITQSPKYLFRKEGQNVTLSCEQNLNHDAMYWYRQDPGQGLRLIYYSQIVNDFQKGDIAEGYSVSREKKESFPLTVTSAQKNPTAFYLCASSPGVADTQYFGPGTRLTVL.

The chain joins TRBV6-1 to TRBJ2-1, with unresolved D. CDR1 is MNHNS and CDR2 is SASEGT in the germline V gene. This CDR3 has 13 residues. Deletions cut 6 bases from V and 8 bases from J, with 14 bases between. CDR3 in DNA: TGTGCCAGCAGGGCAACCCGTCGGGATGAGCAGTTCTTC. Translation: CASRATRRDEQFF.

This clonotype was seen ten or more times. The V call is TRBV9, the J call TRBJ1-4; D not certain. The germline gives CDR1 SGDLS, CDR2 YYNGEE. The germline V and J ends were trimmed by 1 base and 6 bases, with 13 bases remaining between them. There are 15 residues in the CDR3. The CDR3 sequence is CASSVSGLGYEKLFF. The CDR3 coding sequence is TGTGCCAGCAGCGTATCAGGCCTCGGCTATGAAAAACTGTTTTTT.

This clonotype was seen repeatedly, ten times or more. This chain connects TRBV19 to TRBJ1-4; no definite D call. The CDR3 is made up of 11 amino acids. CDR1 is LNHDA and CDR2 is SQIVND in the germline V gene (reference sequence). V lost 3 bases and J 10 bases, leaving 6 bases between the germline ends. CDR3 region: CASSIAGKLFF. The CDR3 DNA sequence: TGTGCCAGTAGTATCGCTGGAAAACTGTTTTTT. Full variable domain (missing parts from reference TRBV19 and TRBJ1-4): DGGITQSPKYLFRKEGQNVTLSCEQNLNHDAMYWYRQDPGQGLRLIYYSQIVNDFQKGDIAEGYSVSREKKESFPLTVTSAQKNPTAFYLCASSIAGKLFFGSGTQLSVL.

This clonotype was counted a few times. The chain links TRBV15 to TRBJ2-3, with D possibly matching TRBD1 (5 bases). The CDR3 loop spans 15 amino acids. Germline loops: CDR1 LNHNV, CDR2 YYDKDF (reference sequence). With 3 bases removed from V and 0 bases from J, the gap between germline ends came to 10 bases. The CDR3 DNA reads as TGTGCCACCAGCAGCGACAGACTTAGCACAGATACGCAGTATTTT. Amino acids: CATSSDRLSTDTQYF.

Concerning this clonotype itself: The junction does not match germline at one end; this may be a read error. The chain has TRBV24-1 and TRBJ2-3, with D perhaps TRBD1 (6 bases). CDR1 KGHDR and CDR2 SFDVKD come from the germline V gene. CDR3 length equals 15 residues. The CDR3 spells CASSLDSLFTDTQYF. In DNA form, the CDR3 reads TGTGCCAGCAGTTTGGACAGCCTATTCACAGATACGCAGTATTTT.

This clonotype was recorded at least ten times. This sequence joins TRBV7-8 and TRBJ1-6; the match to TRBD1 covers 9 bases. The V and J ends lost 5 bases and 4 bases, in that order; junction bases with no gene match: 6. The length of the CDR3 is 16 residues. Germline assignment: CDR1 SGHVS and CDR2 FQNEAQ. CDR3 DNA sequence: TGTGCCAGCAGCCCCCCAGGGACAGGGTATAATTCACCCCTCCACTTT. It specifies CASSPPGTGYNSPLHF.

This clonotype was seen at least ten times. The chain has TRBV5-8 and TRBJ1-1; 8 nucleotides line up with TRBD1. The ends lost 3 bases at V and 6 bases at J; junction bases unmatched: 7. The CDR3 spans 14 residues. From germline, CDR1 is SGHTS and CDR2 YDEGEE. The CDR3 nucleotides read TGTGCCAGCAGCTCCTGGACAGGGTACGCTGAAGCTTTCTTT. This encodes CASSSWTGYAEAFF.

This clonotype was counted many times. The chain links TRBV27 to TRBJ1-5; no definite D call. Germline CDR1 is MNHEY and CDR2 is SMNVEV (reference sequence). The CDR3 runs 14 residues. V was shortened by 3 bases and J by 4 bases, with 10 bases between the two germline ends. CDR3 loop: CASSFGRPNQPQHF. The CDR3 nucleotides are TGTGCCAGCAGTTTCGGCAGACCTAATCAGCCCCAGCATTTT.

This clonotype appeared a single time. The chain carries TRBV7-3 and TRBJ2-1; no clear D. The CDR3 contains 13 residues. Germline V gene data show CDR1 as SGHTA and CDR2 as FQGTGA. Trimming took off 5 bases at V and 5 bases at J, with 10 bases between the two ends. The DNA of the CDR3 is TGTGCCAGCAGCCCTACCAACAACAATGAGCAGTTCTTC. Protein product: CASSPTNNNEQFF.

This clonotype was found many times. The chain is built from TRBV7-6 and TRBJ2-7; either TRBD1 or TRBD2 may fit D (5 bases each). Germline V gene sequence: CDR1 SGHVS, CDR2 FNYEAQ. CDR3 length: 16 amino acids. V was cut by 1 base and J by 2 bases, with 15 bases left in between. The CDR3 spells CASSLVVGDGPYEQYF. In DNA, the CDR3 is TGTGCCAGCAGCTTAGTAGTGGGGGACGGACCCTACGAGCAGTACTTC.